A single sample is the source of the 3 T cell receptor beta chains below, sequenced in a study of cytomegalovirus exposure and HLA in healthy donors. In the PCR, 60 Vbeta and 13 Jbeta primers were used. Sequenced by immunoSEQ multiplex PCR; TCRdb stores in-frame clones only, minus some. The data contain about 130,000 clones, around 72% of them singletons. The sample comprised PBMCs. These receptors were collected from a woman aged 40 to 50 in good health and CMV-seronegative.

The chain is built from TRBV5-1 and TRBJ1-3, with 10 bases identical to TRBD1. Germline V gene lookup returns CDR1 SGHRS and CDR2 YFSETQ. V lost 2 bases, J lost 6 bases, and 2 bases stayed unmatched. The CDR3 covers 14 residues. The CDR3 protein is CASSFGTGVNTIYF. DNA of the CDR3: TGCGCCAGCAGCTTCGGGACAGGGGTAAACACCATATATTTT. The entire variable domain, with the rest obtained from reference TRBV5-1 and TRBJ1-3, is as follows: KAGVTQTPRYLIKTRGQQVTLSCSPISGHRSVSWYQQTPGQGLQFLFEYFSETQRNKGNFPGRFSGRQFSNSRSEMNVSTLELGDSALYLCASSFGTGVNTIYFGEGSWLTVV.

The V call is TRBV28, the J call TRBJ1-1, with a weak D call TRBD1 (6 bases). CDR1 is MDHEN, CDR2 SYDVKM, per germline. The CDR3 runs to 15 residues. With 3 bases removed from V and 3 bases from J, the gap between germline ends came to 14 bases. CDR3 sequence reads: CASSLMGGQDTEAFF. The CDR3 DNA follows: TGTGCCAGCAGTTTGATGGGGGGGCAGGACACTGAAGCTTTCTTT.

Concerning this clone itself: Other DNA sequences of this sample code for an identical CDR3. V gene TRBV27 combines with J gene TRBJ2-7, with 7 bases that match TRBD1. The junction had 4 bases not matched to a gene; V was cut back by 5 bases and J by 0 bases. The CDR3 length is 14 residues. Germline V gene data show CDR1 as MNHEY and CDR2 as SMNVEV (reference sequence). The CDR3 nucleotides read TGTGCCAGCAGTACCCGACAGGGCTCCTACGAGCAGTACTTC. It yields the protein CASSTRQGSYEQYF.